Listed here are 22 T cell receptor beta chains from one sample, sequenced in a study of T cell changes during pregnancy in multiple sclerosis. Produced via immunoSEQ multiplex PCR; TCRdb's table is partial and in-frame only. This table has around 100,000 clones, roughly 90% appearing once. The sample was peripheral blood, taken after pregnancy. The receptors here all came from a female donor with multiple sclerosis, enrolled in a pregnancy study.

This chain uses TRBV6-6 with TRBJ2-1; TRBD1 might be the D (8 bases). The V end was cut by 2 bases, the J end by 6 bases, with 14 bases between. Looked up from germline, CDR1 is MNHNY and CDR2 is SVGAGI (reference sequence). This CDR3 region has 15 residues. CDR3 protein: CASSYLDREGNEQFF. The CDR3 DNA follows: TGTGCCAGCAGTTACCTGGACAGGGAGGGCAATGAGCAGTTCTTC.

This clone was detected only a few times. The genes are TRBV7-9 and TRBJ1-6, with unresolved D. Germline loops: CDR1 SEHNR, CDR2 FQNEAQ (reference sequence). Trimming took off 1 base at V and 5 bases at J, with 9 bases between the two ends. The CDR3 loop spans 15 amino acids. The CDR3 is CASSLVTGNNSPLHF. Here the CDR3 DNA reads TGTGCCAGCAGCTTAGTGACGGGGAATAATTCACCCCTCCACTTT.

The chain combines TRBV27 with TRBJ2-3; TRBD1 matches 7 bases. Trimming took 4 bases from V and 6 from J; bases not matched to a gene: 10. This CDR3 has 15 residues. CDR1 and CDR2 from the germline V gene are MNHEY and SMNVEV (reference sequence). This chain's CDR3 is CASSSETGLGDTQYF. CDR3 DNA: TGTGCCAGCAGTTCCGAGACAGGGTTAGGGGATACGCAGTATTTT.

This clone was detected a few times. This chain connects TRBV9 to TRBJ1-1; 7 bases agree with TRBD1. Germline CDR1 SGDLS, CDR2 YYNGEE. With V trimmed by 4 bases and J by 8 bases, 11 bases remained unmatched. The CDR3 runs to 14 residues. CDR3 sequence (DNA): TGTGCCAGCAGCAACACCGGGACAGAAGAAGAAGCTTTCTTT. Protein product: CASSNTGTEEEAFF.

This rearrangement joins TRBV30 to TRBJ1-1; D unresolved. Germline CDR1 is GTSNPN and CDR2 is SVGIG (reference sequence). CDR3 size: 13 residues. Trimming shortened V by 0 bases and J by 5 bases, and 10 bases separated the two germline ends. CDR3 nucleotide sequence: TGTGCCTGGAGTGTCCCCACCGGGACTGAAGCTTTCTTT. This translates into CAWSVPTGTEAFF.

In this sample, this clone turned up once. J is TRBJ2-5 and V is TRBV7-9, with D hard to call. The V and J ends lost 3 bases and 5 bases respectively, with 10 bases between them. The CDR3 totals 13 residues. The germline V gene has CDR1 SEHNR and CDR2 FQNEAQ (reference sequence). The CDR3 bases are TGTGCCAGCAGCTTCTCCCAGAAGGAGACCCAGTACTTC. Translation gives CASSFSQKETQYF.

This chain joins TRBV25-1 and TRBJ1-1; no reliable D call. This CDR3 comprises 11 residues. Looked up from germline, CDR1 is MGHDK and CDR2 is SYGVNS. Trimming shortened V by 9 bases and J by 3 bases, and 8 bases separated the two germline ends. CDR3 DNA: TGTGCCAGTCGGGTGGACACTGAAGCTTTCTTT. It is translated as CASRVDTEAFF.

This sequence joins TRBV29-1 and TRBJ1-1; D gene unclear. V lost 7 bases and J lost 2, with 5 bases in between. Looked up from germline, CDR1 is SQVTM and CDR2 is ANQGSEA. The CDR3 is 10 residues long. The CDR3 sequence: CSGVNTEAFF. The DNA for the CDR3 is TGCAGCGGAGTAAACACTGAAGCTTTCTTT. The variable domain in full, with the rest retrieved from reference TRBV29-1 and TRBJ1-1, is SAVISQKPSRDICQRGTSLTIQCQVDSQVTMMFWYRQQPGQSLTLIATANQGSEATYESGFVIDKFPISRPNLTFSTLTVSNMSPEDSSIYLCSGVNTEAFFGQGTRLTVV.

CDR3 protein: CASSEQSNQPQHF. The CDR3 DNA reads TGTGCCAGCAGTGAACAGAGCAATCAGCCCCAGCATTTT. The chain employs TRBV6-1 and TRBJ1-5, with D unresolved. CDR1 is MNHNS, CDR2 SASEGT, per germline. Between the trimmed V and J ends, which lost 2 bases and 1 base, there was a span of 3 bases. The CDR3 length is 13 residues.

The chain employs TRBV2 and TRBJ2-7, with TRBD1 matching 11 bases. This CDR3 has 22 residues. Losses at the gene ends were 7 bases for V and 4 bases for J; bases not matched to a gene: 30. Germline CDR1 reads SNHLY; CDR2 reads FYNNEI. The CDR3, as DNA: TGTGCCAGCATCTTCCCGGGCCCTGCTTCCCGGCGGACAGGGGGCGTGATTTACGAGCAGTACTTC. Translating it yields CASIFPGPASRRTGGVIYEQYF.

J is TRBJ1-2 and V is TRBV4-1, with D hard to call. The germline V gene has CDR1 MGHRA and CDR2 YSYEKL. V lost 1 base and J 3 bases, leaving 12 bases between the germline ends. The length of the CDR3 is 15 residues. For the CDR3, the DNA is TGCGCCAGCAGCCAAGGGGTTGAGGTAGACTATGGCTACACCTTC. This gives the protein CASSQGVEVDYGYTF.

V is TRBV5-1 and J is TRBJ2-1; possible D gene TRBD1, 6 bases. This CDR3 is 14 amino acids long. With 4 bases removed from V and 4 bases from J, the gap between germline ends came to 12 bases. CDR1 is SGHRS and CDR2 is YFSETQ in the germline V gene. CDR3 sequence: CASSNGTRYNEQFF. CDR3 DNA sequence: TGCGCCAGCAGCAACGGGACACGGTACAATGAGCAGTTCTTC.

The chain couples TRBV30 to TRBJ2-5; TRBD2 is a possible D gene (6 bases). Trimming cost V 1 base and J 5 bases, with 11 bases left between them. From germline, CDR1 is GTSNPN and CDR2 SVGIG (reference sequence). This CDR3 comprises 13 residues. The CDR3: CAWSGDRGETQYF. CDR3 nucleotides: TGTGCCTGGAGTGGTGACCGGGGGGAGACCCAGTACTTC.

In regard to this clone: With a much larger clone just one base away, this may be a read error. The V call is TRBV2, the J call TRBJ2-1, with 13 nucleotides matching TRBD2. V shed 4 bases, J shed 7 bases, and the junction held 1 base outside the gene matches. The CDR3 contains 14 residues. Germline V gives CDR1 SNHLY, CDR2 FYNNEI. As DNA, the CDR3 is TGTGCCAGCAGTGGGACTAGCGGGAGAAATGAGCAGTTCTTC. Its protein product is CASSGTSGRNEQFF.

This rearrangement joins TRBV9 to TRBJ2-2, with D maybe TRBD2 (5 bases). The germline V gene encodes CDR1 SGDLS and CDR2 YYNGEE. The CDR3 is 15 amino acids. V shed 0 bases and J shed 5 bases, with 11 bases lying between them. Here the CDR3 DNA reads TGTGCCAGCAGCGTAGCCGGGGTTAGTACCGGGGAGCTGTTTTTT. It translates to CASSVAGVSTGELFF.

The chain combines TRBV28 with TRBJ2-1; TRBD1 agrees at 7 bases. Germline V gives CDR1 MDHEN, CDR2 SYDVKM. The CDR3 is 16 amino acids. Trimming at V came to 5 bases and at J to 12 bases, leaving 19 bases not matched to a gene. CDR3 protein: CASSPSTGPLSGGQFF. CDR3 bases: TGTGCCAGCAGTCCGTCGACAGGGCCCTTGTCAGGTGGGCAGTTCTTC.

The gene calls are TRBV6-5 and TRBJ1-2; 8 bases align to TRBD1. This CDR3 comprises 12 residues. The V and J ends lost 5 bases and 8 bases, in that order; junction bases with no gene match: 4. Germline CDR1 reads MNHEY; CDR2 reads SVGAGI. CDR3 nucleotide sequence: TGTGCCAGCAGTCAGGGGGCGCGAGGCTACACCTTC. This sequence encodes CASSQGARGYTF.

The J gene is TRBJ2-1, the V gene TRBV30, with 7 nucleotides matching TRBD1. V lost 3 bases to trimming and J lost 4 bases; unmatched junction nucleotides: 3. The CDR3 sequence is 13 residues long. Germline loops: CDR1 GTSNPN, CDR2 SVGIG (reference sequence). The CDR3 bases are TGTGCCTGGAGCCGCAGGGGGTACAATGAGCAGTTCTTC. It translates to CAWSRRGYNEQFF. Full variable domain (rest looked up from reference TRBV30 and TRBJ2-1): SQTIHQWPATLVQPVGSPLSLECTVEGTSNPNLYWYRQAAGRGLQLLFYSVGIGQISSEVPQNLSASRPQDRQFILSSKKLLLSDSGFYLCAWSRRGYNEQFFGPGTRLTVL.

This rearrangement joins TRBV6-5 to TRBJ1-1; D might be TRBD1 (6 bases). The CDR3 has 14 residues. Germline CDR1 reads MNHEY; CDR2 reads SVGAGI. Trimming shortened V by 6 bases and J by 2 bases, and 13 bases separated the two germline ends. As DNA, the CDR3 is TGTGCCAGCAGAATAGGCGGGGGCAACACTGAAGCTTTCTTT. It is translated as CASRIGGGNTEAFF.

CDR3 protein: CASSERVSTNEKLFF. CDR3 DNA sequence: TGTGCCAGCAGTGAAAGAGTGTCAACTAATGAAAAACTGTTTTTT. This rearrangement joins TRBV6-1 to TRBJ1-4; no reliable D call. Germline V gene data show CDR1 as MNHNS and CDR2 as SASEGT. This CDR3 contains 15 residues. The V gene lost 2 bases and the J gene lost 0 bases, with 7 bases spanning the gap.

For the CDR3, the DNA is TGTGCCAGCAGTGCGTGGGGGGACAATGAGCAGTTCTTC. Translating it yields CASSAWGDNEQFF. This rearrangement joins TRBV6-4 to TRBJ2-1, with a possible D match to TRBD2 (6 bases). Deletions cut 4 bases from V and 5 bases from J, with 9 bases between. The CDR3 contains 13 residues. Germline CDR1 is MRHNA and CDR2 is SNTAGT.

Comments on this clone: Other nucleotide sequences in the sample specify the same CDR3. The chain recombines TRBV7-2 with TRBJ2-7, with D uncertain. The CDR3 is made up of 15 amino acids. The V gene's germline CDR1 is SGHTA and CDR2 FQGNSA. With 2 bases removed from V and 0 bases from J, the gap between germline ends came to 11 bases. The CDR3 DNA sequence: TGTGCCAGCAGCTTAAGATCGGAGTTCTCCTACGAGCAGTACTTC. This translates into CASSLRSEFSYEQYF.